This TCR beta chain was recovered during a study of T cells in Graves' hyperthyroidism and ophthalmopathy. Study-wide results and limits: Ophthalmopathy got predicted by the model a median roughly 6.4 months before its onset.

This clonotype came up once. Antigen unknown. The junction shows a germline mismatch at one end, possibly a read error. This CDR3 comprises 14 residues. CDR1 and CDR2 (germline): LNHDA, SQIVND (reference sequence). Hyperthyroidism, newly diagnosed and lasting under 2 months, affected patients aged 18 to 65. Using RNA transcripts as the source, TCR beta CDR3 regions were amplified. A set of HTBI primers served as the primers for a first-round RT-PCR of the TCR CDR3. TCRdb ran MiXCR on the multiplex PCR reads and lists one entry per CDR3 protein. The data show 200,000 to 250,000 distinct CDR3 sequences, approximately 16% seen once.

Sequencing was performed on blood. J is TRBJ1-4 and V is TRBV19; 9 positions match TRBD1. The sequence was collected from a woman between 50 and 59 years old with Graves' hyperthyroidism. CDR3 residues: CASKGQGGNGKLFF. In nucleotides, the CDR3 is TGTGCCTCGAAGGGACAGGGAGGAAATGGAAAACTGTTTTTT.